Shown below are 24 T cell receptor beta chains from a single sample sequenced in a study of cytomegalovirus exposure and HLA in healthy donors. PCR involved 60 Vbeta and 13 Jbeta primers. Some clones are missing from TCRdb's copy, which holds only in-frame ones; the method was immunoSEQ multiplex PCR. The data hold about 180,000 clones, with around 80% observed a single time. Sequenced input: PBMCs. The receptors derive from a man younger than 35 in good health and CMV-seronegative.

This clone turned up a few times. V and J are TRBV2 and TRBJ1-1; the D gene is possibly TRBD1 (6 bases). The CDR3 runs 13 residues. Germline CDR1 and CDR2: SNHLY and FYNNEI. Trimming took 8 bases from V and 2 from J, leaving 12 bases between them. The CDR3 loop reads CASHGTINTEAFF. Written as DNA, the CDR3 is TGTGCCAGCCACGGGACAATAAACACTGAAGCTTTCTTT. The full variable domain, in which reference TRBV2 and TRBJ1-1 provide the parts outside the CDR3, is EPEVTQTPSHQVTQMGQEVILRCVPISNHLYFYWYRQILGQKVEFLVSFYNNEISEKSEIFDDQFSVERPDGSNFTLKIRSTKLEDSAMYFCASHGTINTEAFFGQGTRLTVV.

This chain joins TRBV10-2 and TRBJ1-1; maybe TRBD1 (5 bases). V lost 1 base and J 7 bases, leaving 7 bases between the germline ends. Germline CDR1 reads WSHSY; CDR2 reads SAAADI. The CDR3 length is 12 residues. The CDR3 protein is CASSEWDFEAFF. The DNA for the CDR3 is TGCGCCAGCAGTGAGTGGGACTTTGAAGCTTTCTTT.

V gene TRBV7-8 combines with J gene TRBJ2-7, with 8 bases identical to TRBD2. The CDR3 is made up of 13 amino acids. Germline values: CDR1 SGHVS, CDR2 FQNEAQ. The junction had 3 bases not matched to a gene; V was cut back by 5 bases and J by 3 bases. The CDR3 region is CASSTGLGYEQYF. The CDR3, as DNA: TGTGCCAGCAGCACGGGACTAGGCTACGAGCAGTACTTC.

This clone appeared a few times. V is TRBV30 and J is TRBJ2-7; 12 bases line up with TRBD1. Germline CDR1 and CDR2: GTSNPN and SVGIG (reference sequence). V lost 5 bases and J lost 6; bases outside the gene matches: 2. The CDR3 is made up of 12 amino acids. CDR3 sequence: CAWGTGGLEQYF. DNA for the CDR3: TGTGCCTGGGGGACAGGGGGCCTCGAGCAGTACTTC.

The chain is built from TRBV6-1 and TRBJ1-5; D unresolved. With 2 bases removed from V and 0 bases from J, the gap between germline ends came to 11 bases. In germline, CDR1 is MNHNS, CDR2 SASEGT. The CDR3 is 16 amino acids. The CDR3 is CASSESSLGSNQPQHF. The CDR3 DNA reads as TGTGCCAGCAGTGAATCGTCCCTAGGTAGCAATCAGCCCCAGCATTTT.

J is TRBJ2-7 and V is TRBV11-3; 9 bases map to TRBD1. Germline CDR1 reads SGHNT; CDR2 reads YENEEA. The CDR3 loop spans 14 amino acids. V lost 4 bases and J lost 6; bases outside the gene matches: 7. The CDR3 DNA sequence: TGTGCCAGCAGCTACCCCGGGACAGGGTCCGAGCAGTACTTC. This sequence encodes CASSYPGTGSEQYF.

The chain uses TRBV9 and TRBJ2-1, with D possibly TRBD2 on 5 matching bases. Germline assignment: CDR1 SGDLS and CDR2 YYNGEE. This CDR3 has 13 residues. Trimming cost V 3 bases and J 10 bases, with 14 bases left between them. The CDR3 spells CASSGARVGEQFF. The CDR3 bases are TGTGCCAGCAGCGGGGCGCGGGTGGGCGAGCAGTTCTTC. The full variable domain, completed using reference TRBV9 and TRBJ2-1, is DSGVTQTPKHLITATGQRVTLRCSPRSGDLSVYWYQQSLDQGLQFLIQYYNGEERAKGNILERFSAQQFPDLHSELNLSSLELGDSALYFCASSGARVGEQFFGPGTRLTVL.

The J gene is TRBJ1-6, the V gene TRBV30, with 10 bases identical to TRBD1. Per germline, CDR1 GTSNPN and CDR2 SVGIG (reference sequence). Trimming at V came to 3 bases and at J to 12 bases, leaving 5 bases not matched to a gene. This CDR3 region has 13 residues. The CDR3 region is CAWSAGTGVPLHF. The CDR3 coding sequence is TGTGCCTGGAGCGCGGGGACAGGGGTACCCCTCCACTTT.

CDR3 sequence: CATSRKPRERSPLHF. The CDR3 DNA follows: TGTGCCACCAGCAGGAAACCCCGGGAGCGTTCACCCCTCCACTTT. J is TRBJ1-6 and V is TRBV15, with no clear D. V shed 3 bases and J shed 9 bases, with 15 bases lying between them. Looked up from germline, CDR1 is LNHNV and CDR2 is YYDKDF (reference sequence). There are 15 residues in the CDR3.

V usage is TRBV6-5 and J usage is TRBJ1-2; 8 bases align to TRBD1. The CDR3 is 15 amino acids. The V segment lost 6 bases and the J segment 4 bases; nucleotides outside the gene matches: 10. Looked up from germline, CDR1 is MNHEY and CDR2 is SVGAGI. This chain's CDR3 is CASSSQGALGYGYTF. The CDR3 DNA sequence: TGTGCCAGCAGCTCTCAGGGGGCGCTGGGCTATGGCTACACCTTC.

The V gene is TRBV9, the J gene TRBJ1-2, with a weak D call TRBD1 (6 bases). The germline gives CDR1 SGDLS, CDR2 YYNGEE. Trimming pared 4 bases from V and 3 bases from J, leaving 25 bases between. The length of the CDR3 is 18 residues. CDR3 bases: TGTGCCAGCAGCAAAGGGGGTATGGCAGGGAGTTCGTACTATGGCTACACCTTC. It specifies CASSKGGMAGSSYYGYTF.

A few counts support this clone. The V and J genes are TRBV5-5 and TRBJ2-1; TRBD1 agrees at 9 bases. This CDR3 contains 15 residues. Germline V gene data show CDR1 as SGHKS and CDR2 as YYEKEE (reference sequence). V lost 4 bases and J lost 8; bases outside the gene matches: 10. CDR3 coding DNA: TGTGCCAGCAGCGAATGGTGGACAGGGGCCTATGAGCAGTTCTTC. It specifies CASSEWWTGAYEQFF. The full variable domain, completed using reference TRBV5-5 and TRBJ2-1, is DAGVTQSPTHLIKTRGQQVTLRCSPISGHKSVSWYQQVLGQGPQFIFQYYEKEERGRGNFPDRFSARQFPNYSSELNVNALLLGDSALYLCASSEWWTGAYEQFFGPGTRLTVL.

This clone was found once. This rearrangement joins TRBV18 to TRBJ2-3; D is unclear. CDR3 length: 15 amino acids. The V gene lost 1 base and the J gene lost 4 bases, with 12 bases spanning the gap. Germline assignment: CDR1 KGHSH and CDR2 LQKENI. This chain's CDR3 is CASSPRGLESDTQYF. The CDR3 DNA is TGTGCCAGCTCACCACGAGGTTTGGAGTCAGATACGCAGTATTTT.

V gene TRBV7-2 combines with J gene TRBJ2-3; TRBD2 matches 8 bases. The J segment lost 2 bases and the V segment lost 5 bases, leaving 12 bases of the junction unmatched. Germline loops: CDR1 SGHTA, CDR2 FQGNSA. This CDR3 has 17 residues. The DNA of the CDR3 is TGTGCCAGCAGCCTGTTTACCGGGACTAGATTCACAGATACGCAGTATTTT. Translating it yields CASSLFTGTRFTDTQYF.

As concerns this clone: Additional DNA sequences in this sample encode the identical CDR3. The chain employs TRBV5-1 and TRBJ1-5, with 7 bases fitting TRBD1. V dropped 0 bases and J dropped 5; count of bases not matched to a gene: 2. CDR1 SGHRS and CDR2 YFSETQ come from the germline V gene. This CDR3 region has 14 residues. The CDR3 DNA follows: TGCGCCAGCAGCTTGGGTCAGGGGGATCAGCCCCAGCATTTT. Its protein product is CASSLGQGDQPQHF.

The chain uses TRBV18 and TRBJ1-2; 7 bases are shared with TRBD1. The CDR3 contains 14 residues. Per the germline V gene, CDR1 is KGHSH and CDR2 is LQKENI. V was clipped by 8 bases and J by 2 bases; unmatched bases: 8. CDR3 sequence reads: CASQPQGGNYGYTF. Here the CDR3 DNA reads TGTGCCAGCCAACCGCAGGGGGGAAACTATGGCTACACCTTC.

The CDR3 DNA sequence: TGTGCCAGCAGCTTGGCGGACAGGGCCCATGGCTACACCTTC. It yields the protein CASSLADRAHGYTF. The chain uses TRBV5-6 and TRBJ1-2; 8 positions match TRBD1. The CDR3 spans 14 residues. The J segment lost 6 bases and the V segment lost 0 bases, leaving 4 bases of the junction unmatched. Germline CDR1 SGHDT, CDR2 YYEEEE.

This chain uses TRBV19 with TRBJ2-1; 7 nucleotides align to TRBD2. This CDR3 is 17 amino acids long. In germline, CDR1 is LNHDA, CDR2 SQIVND (reference sequence). Trimming removed 3 bases from V and 0 bases from J; junction bases left unmatched: 8. CDR3 nucleotide sequence: TGTGCCAGTAGTATTCGAAAGGGCGGGAGCTCCTACAATGAGCAGTTCTTC. This sequence encodes CASSIRKGGSSYNEQFF.

This clone was seen more than once but under ten times. The gene calls are TRBV18 and TRBJ1-5; 7 bases align to TRBD1. Trimming cost V 5 bases and J 3 bases; bases outside gene matches: 1. Germline V gene sequence: CDR1 KGHSH, CDR2 LQKENI. The length of the CDR3 is 13 residues. CDR3 coding DNA: TGTGCCAGCTCAGACAGGGCCAATCAGCCCCAGCATTTT. The encoded protein is CASSDRANQPQHF.

The rearrangement uses TRBV9 and TRBJ1-2, with D possibly being TRBD1 (5 bases). Trimming stripped 3 bases from V and 3 bases from J, with 15 bases between. Germline CDR1 and CDR2: SGDLS and YYNGEE. The CDR3 is 15 amino acids. CDR3 sequence reads: CASSDPGGGYYGYTF. DNA for the CDR3: TGTGCCAGCAGCGACCCCGGCGGGGGATACTATGGCTACACCTTC.

This clone occurred once. J is TRBJ2-7 and V is TRBV5-1; TRBD1 matches at 7 bases. Germline V gene sequence: CDR1 SGHRS, CDR2 YFSETQ. Trimming cost V 4 bases and J 0 bases; bases outside gene matches: 7. The CDR3 spans 15 residues. This CDR3 reads CASSRGRANSYEQYF. In DNA, the CDR3 is TGCGCCAGCAGCAGGGGGCGGGCCAACTCCTACGAGCAGTACTTC.

This clone was detected a few times. The J gene is TRBJ2-3, the V gene TRBV2, with 9 bases that match TRBD2. Germline V gives CDR1 SNHLY, CDR2 FYNNEI. This CDR3 spans 15 amino acids. The V gene end was trimmed by 3 bases and the J gene end by 6 bases; junction bases not matched to a gene: 7. The CDR3 protein is CASSDRREGPDTQYF. The CDR3 DNA reads as TGTGCCAGCAGTGATCGGCGGGAGGGCCCGGATACGCAGTATTTT.

The rearrangement uses TRBV5-6 and TRBJ1-2; a possible D gene is TRBD1 (6 bases). From germline, CDR1 is SGHDT and CDR2 YYEEEE. Trimming shortened V by 1 base and J by 4 bases, and 11 bases separated the two germline ends. This CDR3 region has 14 residues. For the CDR3, the DNA is TGTGCCAGCAGCTTGCGAGGGGGTTCCTATGGCTACACCTTC. This encodes CASSLRGGSYGYTF.

The J gene is TRBJ1-5, the V gene TRBV27; 10 positions match TRBD1. V dropped 5 bases and J dropped 4; count of bases not matched to a gene: 11. CDR1 is MNHEY and CDR2 is SMNVEV in the germline V gene (reference sequence). This CDR3 has 17 residues. The CDR3 DNA is TGTGCCAGCAGTCCGGGACAGGGGAGGATAGGGAATCAGCCCCAGCATTTT. It codes for CASSPGQGRIGNQPQHF.